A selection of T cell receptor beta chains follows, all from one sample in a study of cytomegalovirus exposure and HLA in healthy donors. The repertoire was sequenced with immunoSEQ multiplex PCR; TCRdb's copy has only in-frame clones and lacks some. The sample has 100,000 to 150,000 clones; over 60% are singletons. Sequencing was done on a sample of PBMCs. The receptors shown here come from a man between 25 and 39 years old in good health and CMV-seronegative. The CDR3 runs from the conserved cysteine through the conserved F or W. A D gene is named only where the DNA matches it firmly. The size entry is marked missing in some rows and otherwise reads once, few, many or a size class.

CDR3: CASGLDRQGLHGYTF
DNA: TGTGCTAGTGGTTTGGATCGACAGGGACTTCATGGCTACACCTTC
V: TRBV12-5
J: TRBJ1-2
D: TRBD1
size: .

CDR3: CASSQSPGQCYNEQFF
DNA: TGCGCCAGCAGTCAATCCCCGGGACAGTGTTACAATGAGCAGTTCTTC
V: TRBV23-1
J: TRBJ2-1
D: TRBD1
size: .

CDR3: CASSWGAELSYNKQFF
DNA: TGTGCCAGCAGCTGGGGCGCGGAATTATCCTACAATAAGCAGTTCTTC
V: TRBV5-4
J: TRBJ2-1
D: .
size: .

CDR3: CASSRDMGNQPQHF
DNA: TGTGCCAGCAGTCGGGACATGGGCAATCAGCCCCAGCATTTT
V: TRBV28
J: TRBJ1-5
D: .
size: .

CDR3: CASSWTASGRALVETQYF
DNA: TGTGCCAGCAGCTGGACGGCCAGCGGGAGGGCCCTCGTAGAGACCCAGTACTTC
V: TRBV7-6
J: TRBJ2-5
D: TRBD2
size: .

CDR3: CASRPGQGKSYTF
DNA: TGTGCCAGCAGGCCAGGACAGGGGAAAAGCTACACCTTC
V: TRBV5-6
J: TRBJ1-2
D: TRBD1
size: .

CDR3: CASSLQRGQPQHF
DNA: TGTGCCAGCAGCTTGCAGCGTGGCCAGCCCCAGCATTTT
V: TRBV5-6
J: TRBJ1-5
D: .
size: .

CDR3: CASSVGGGDRGHFGGYTF
DNA: TGTGCCAGCAGCGTAGGAGGGGGGGACAGGGGGCACTTTGGGGGCTACACCTTC
V: TRBV9
J: TRBJ1-2
D: TRBD1
size: .

CDR3: CSVLATGAGNTIYF
DNA: TGCAGCGTCTTAGCGACAGGGGCTGGAAACACCATATATTTT
V: TRBV29-1
J: TRBJ1-3
D: TRBD1
size: once

CDR3: CASSLGSIGQRNYGYTF
DNA: TGTGCCAGCAGCTTAGGTAGTATCGGACAGCGAAACTATGGCTACACCTTC
V: TRBV11-2
J: TRBJ1-2
D: .
size: .

CDR3: CASSPHLRETQYF
DNA: TGTGCCAGCAGCCCCCATCTTAGAGAGACCCAGTACTTC
V: TRBV9
J: TRBJ2-5
D: .
size: .

CDR3: CASSLGLAGQETQYF
DNA: TGCGCCAGCAGCCTCGGACTAGCGGGACAAGAGACCCAGTACTTC
V: TRBV5-1
J: TRBJ2-5
D: TRBD2
size: .

CDR3: CASSAGDYYGYTF
DNA: TGTGCCAGCAGCGCCGGCGACTACTATGGCTACACCTTC
V: TRBV28
J: TRBJ1-2
D: .
size: once

CDR3: CASSLAGNSYEQYF
DNA: TGTGCCAGCTCACTGGCGGGAAACTCCTACGAGCAGTACTTC
V: TRBV18
J: TRBJ2-7
D: .
size: .

CDR3: CASSETEQPQHF
DNA: TGTGCCAGCAGCGAGACAGAACAGCCCCAGCATTTT
V: TRBV28
J: TRBJ1-5
D: .
size: .

CDR3: CASSPPGVKNIQYF
DNA: TGTGCCAGCTCACCACCAGGGGTGAAAAACATTCAGTACTTC
V: TRBV18
J: TRBJ2-4
D: .
size: .

CDR3: CASSLEGASSYNEQFF
DNA: TGTGCCAGCAGTTTAGAGGGGGCTAGCTCCTACAATGAGCAGTTCTTC
V: TRBV28
J: TRBJ2-1
D: TRBD1
size: .

CDR3: CASSPPTRRETQYF
DNA: TGTGCCAGCTCACCACCAACACGGCGGGAGACCCAGTACTTC
V: TRBV18
J: TRBJ2-5
D: .
size: .

CDR3: CASIPSGQGANTQYF
DNA: TGTGCCAGTATACCGTCGGGACAGGGGGCGAATACGCAGTATTTT
V: TRBV19
J: TRBJ2-3
D: TRBD1
size: .

CDR3: CASSRRRENTGELFF
DNA: TGTGCCAGCAGCCGAAGACGGGAGAACACCGGGGAGCTGTTTTTT
V: TRBV6-5
J: TRBJ2-2
D: .
size: .

CDR3: CASSAGQGAGTQYF
DNA: TGTGCCAGCAGCGCTGGACAGGGGGCAGGGACCCAGTACTTC
V: TRBV5-6
J: TRBJ2-5
D: TRBD1
size: .

CDR3: CASSVEAGFNEKLFF
DNA: TGTGCCAGCAGCGTAGAGGCAGGATTTAATGAAAAACTGTTTTTT
V: TRBV9
J: TRBJ1-4
D: .
size: .

CDR3: CASSLYRAYEQYF
DNA: TGTGCCAGCAGTTTATACAGGGCCTACGAGCAGTACTTC
V: TRBV28
J: TRBJ2-7
D: .
size: .

CDR3: CASRRDRGTEAFF
DNA: TGTGCCAGCAGGAGGGACAGGGGAACTGAAGCTTTCTTT
V: TRBV5-6
J: TRBJ1-1
D: TRBD1
size: once

CDR3: CASSASRVNTEAFF
DNA: TGTGCCAGCAGCGCGAGCAGGGTGAACACTGAAGCTTTCTTT
V: TRBV5-4
J: TRBJ1-1
D: .
size: .

CDR3: CASSTLTGGAIGYTF
DNA: TGTGCCAGCAGCACTTTGACAGGGGGCGCGATTGGCTACACCTTC
V: TRBV21-1
J: TRBJ1-2
D: .
size: .

CDR3: CASSFAGGYTF
DNA: TGTGCCAGCAGTTTTGCGGGAGGCTACACCTTC
V: TRBV28
J: TRBJ1-2
D: .
size: .

CDR3: CASKGTSGFNEQFF
DNA: TGTGCCAGCAAAGGGACTAGCGGGTTCAATGAGCAGTTCTTC
V: TRBV6-1
J: TRBJ2-1
D: TRBD2
size: .

CDR3: CASSESLGRGNEQFF
DNA: TGTGCCAGCAGTGAAAGTTTGGGCAGGGGGAACGAGCAGTTCTTC
V: TRBV25-1
J: TRBJ2-1
D: TRBD1
size: few

CDR3: CASSDPGTYNEQFF
DNA: TGTGCCAGCAGTGACCCCGGGACCTACAATGAGCAGTTCTTC
V: TRBV25-1
J: TRBJ2-1
D: .
size: .

CDR3: CAWRTTGLGTEAFF
DNA: TGTGCCTGGAGGACTACAGGGCTCGGCACTGAAGCTTTCTTT
V: TRBV30
J: TRBJ1-1
D: .
size: .

CDR3: CASSWDRGATNEKLFF
DNA: TGTGCCAGCAGCTGGGACAGGGGAGCAACTAATGAAAAACTGTTTTTT
V: TRBV5-6
J: TRBJ1-4
D: TRBD1
size: few

CDR3: CASSHDLGTGHGYTF
DNA: TGTGCCAGCAGCCACGACCTCGGGACAGGGCATGGCTACACCTTC
V: TRBV7-9
J: TRBJ1-2
D: TRBD1
size: once

CDR3: CASSLASPGAEAFF
DNA: TGCGCCAGCAGCTTGGCCAGCCCGGGAGCTGAAGCTTTCTTT
V: TRBV5-1
J: TRBJ1-1
D: .
size: .

CDR3: CASSENRDRQSNQPQHF
DNA: TGTGCCAGCAGCGAAAACCGGGACAGGCAAAGCAATCAGCCCCAGCATTTT
V: TRBV7-9
J: TRBJ1-5
D: TRBD1
size: .

CDR3: CASSVEGVGEKLFF
DNA: TGTGCCAGCAGCGTAGAGGGGGTGGGTGAAAAACTGTTTTTT
V: TRBV9
J: TRBJ1-4
D: .
size: .

CDR3: CASNPGTSNQPKHF
DNA: TGTGCCAGCAATCCGGGGACTAGCAATCAGCCCAAGCATTTT
V: TRBV2
J: TRBJ1-5
D: .
size: .

CDR3: CASSDWGGETQYF
DNA: TGTGCCAGCAGTGACTGGGGGGGGGAGACCCAGTACTTC
V: TRBV25-1
J: TRBJ2-5
D: TRBD2
size: .

CDR3: CASSTRDSGNTIYF
DNA: TGTGCCAGCAGTACCCGGGACAGTGGAAACACCATATATTTT
V: TRBV6-1
J: TRBJ1-3
D: TRBD1
size: once

CDR3: CAWSVPETSGRAREQYF
DNA: TGTGCCTGGAGTGTACCCGAGACTAGCGGGAGGGCGCGGGAGCAGTACTTC
V: TRBV30
J: TRBJ2-7
D: TRBD2
size: .

CDR3: CASSQSDDRGLMETQYF
DNA: TGCGCCAGCAGTCAATCTGATGACAGGGGGCTAATGGAGACCCAGTACTTC
V: TRBV23-1
J: TRBJ2-5
D: TRBD1
size: .

CDR3: CASSEPTGLNTEAFF
DNA: TGTGCCAGCAGTGAACCCACAGGGTTGAACACTGAAGCTTTCTTT
V: TRBV2
J: TRBJ1-1
D: .
size: .

CDR3: CASSYASSGNTIYF
DNA: TGTGCCAGCAGTTACGCGAGCTCTGGAAACACCATATATTTT
V: TRBV6-5
J: TRBJ1-3
D: .
size: .

CDR3: CASSIAGVSTGELFF
DNA: TGTGCCAGCTCTATAGCGGGAGTCAGCACCGGGGAGCTGTTTTTT
V: TRBV6-5
J: TRBJ2-2
D: TRBD2
size: .

CDR3: CASSVGQQGFQETQYF
DNA: TGTGCCAGCAGCGTCGGACAACAGGGTTTCCAAGAGACCCAGTACTTC
V: TRBV9
J: TRBJ2-5
D: .
size: .

CDR3: CASSRLRGTANTEAFF
DNA: TGTGCCAGTAGTAGACTTCGTGGGACAGCCAACACTGAAGCTTTCTTT
V: TRBV19
J: TRBJ1-1
D: TRBD1
size: few

CDR3: CSAVSGRLYNEQFF
DNA: TGCAGCGCCGTTAGCGGGCGACTTTACAATGAGCAGTTCTTC
V: TRBV29-1
J: TRBJ2-1
D: TRBD2
size: once

CDR3: CASSTKTGVTEKLFF
DNA: TGTGCCAGCTCAACCAAGACAGGGGTGACTGAAAAACTGTTTTTT
V: TRBV18
J: TRBJ1-4
D: TRBD1
size: .

CDR3: CASSMLPNSGTDTQYF
DNA: TGTGCCAGTAGTATGCTGCCCAATAGTGGCACAGATACGCAGTATTTT
V: TRBV19
J: TRBJ2-3
D: .
size: .

CDR3: CSARTGYEQYF
DNA: TGCAGTGCTAGAACGGGGTACGAGCAGTACTTC
V: TRBV20-1
J: TRBJ2-7
D: .
size: once